This T cell receptor beta chain derives from a study of T cell responses to AZD1222 COVID-19 vaccine. The study's findings and limits: CD4 TCRs associated with vaccination spanned spike, dominating at 160-218 and 743-854. A rise in Spike-specific TCR breadth and depth followed two AZD1222 doses.

Clones were read by immunoSEQ multiplex PCR, and TCRdb kept only the in-frame ones, dropping some. The data hold 95,000 to 150,000 clones, with around 88% observed a single time. CDR3 length equals 18 residues. V was cut by 0 bases and J by 1 base, with 19 bases left in between. Germline CDR1 and CDR2: SGHRS and YFSETQ. To note about this clone: Its specificity is unknown.

The input for sequencing was peripheral blood, taken on day 0 of MenACWY control vaccination. The chain carries TRBV5-1 and TRBJ1-1; TRBD1 is a possible D gene (5 bases). This TCR derives from an adult in good health. CDR3 DNA: TGCGCCAGCAGCTTGGAAGGGGTGGGGATGGGGACGAACACTGAAGCTTTCTTT. Encoded protein: CASSLEGVGMGTNTEAFF. The variable domain in full, with the rest retrieved from reference TRBV5-1 and TRBJ1-1, is KAGVTQTPRYLIKTRGQQVTLSCSPISGHRSVSWYQQTPGQGLQFLFEYFSETQRNKGNFPGRFSGRQFSNSRSEMNVSTLELGDSALYLCASSLEGVGMGTNTEAFFGQGTRLTVV.